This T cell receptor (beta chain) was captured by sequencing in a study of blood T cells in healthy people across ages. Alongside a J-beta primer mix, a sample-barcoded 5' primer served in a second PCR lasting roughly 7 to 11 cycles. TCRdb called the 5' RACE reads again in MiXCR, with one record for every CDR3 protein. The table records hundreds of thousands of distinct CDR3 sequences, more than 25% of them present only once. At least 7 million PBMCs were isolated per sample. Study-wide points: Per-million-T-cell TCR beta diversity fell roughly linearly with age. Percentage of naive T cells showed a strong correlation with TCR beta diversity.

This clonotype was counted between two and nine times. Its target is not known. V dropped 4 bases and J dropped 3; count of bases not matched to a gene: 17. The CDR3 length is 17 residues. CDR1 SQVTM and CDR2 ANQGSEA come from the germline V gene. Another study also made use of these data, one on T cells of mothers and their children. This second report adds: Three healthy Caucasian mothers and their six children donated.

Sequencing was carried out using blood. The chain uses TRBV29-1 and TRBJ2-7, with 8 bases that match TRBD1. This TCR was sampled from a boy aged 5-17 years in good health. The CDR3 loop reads CSVAGTGSPEGLYEQYF. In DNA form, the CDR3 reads TGCAGCGTTGCCGGGACAGGCTCACCCGAGGGACTCTACGAGCAGTACTTC.